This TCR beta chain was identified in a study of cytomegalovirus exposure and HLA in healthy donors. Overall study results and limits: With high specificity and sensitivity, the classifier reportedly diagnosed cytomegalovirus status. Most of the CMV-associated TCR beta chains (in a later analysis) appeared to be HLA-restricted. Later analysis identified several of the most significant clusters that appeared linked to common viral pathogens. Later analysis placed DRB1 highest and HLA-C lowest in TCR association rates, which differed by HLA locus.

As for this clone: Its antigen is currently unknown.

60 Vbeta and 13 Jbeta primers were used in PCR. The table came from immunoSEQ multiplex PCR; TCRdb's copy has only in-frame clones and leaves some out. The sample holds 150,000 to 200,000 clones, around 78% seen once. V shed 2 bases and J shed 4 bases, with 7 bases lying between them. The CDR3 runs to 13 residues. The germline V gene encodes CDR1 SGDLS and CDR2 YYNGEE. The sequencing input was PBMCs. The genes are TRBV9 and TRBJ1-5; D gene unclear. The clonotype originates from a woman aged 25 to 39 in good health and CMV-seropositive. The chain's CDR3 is CASSVEVNQPQHF. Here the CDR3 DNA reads TGTGCCAGCAGCGTCGAGGTTAATCAGCCCCAGCATTTT.